This T cell receptor (beta chain) was identified during a study of T cell repertoires in cytomegalovirus infection (dated by TCRdb to about 2019). About the investigation overall: The HLA type of each donor mattered for the analysis, because public TCR beta signatures pointed to carriage of CMV infection along with the matching HLA type. The paper's findings and limits, for the study overall: Cumulative frequency of public TCR beta family members discriminated carriers of CMV infection plus the relevant HLA type in this cohort and an independent roughly 330-donor cohort. The ex vivo response was dominated by HLA-C-restricted CMV-specific TCR beta clonotypes, and the single most frequent clonotype in two of eight donors was supplied by these HLA-C-restricted clonotypes.

TCRdb shows the sequencer as Illumina HiSeq 1500. Starting from the raw public reads, TCRdb applied fastp trimming at Q25, assembled clones with MiXCR and retained in-frame beta chains. Here each entry gathers all rows of one CDR3 protein and keeps the most common genes and DNA. The sample yields about 600,000 distinct CDR3 sequences; roughly a quarter were counted once. The ten largest account for around 7.6% of the sample. The CDR3 starts with the cysteine, ends with the phenylalanine, and has 15 residues. Only the CDR3 portion is preserved as DNA: 45 bases, with reading frame beginning at the first base. V and J lose 5 bases and 4 bases, and a span of 17 bases separates them. The CDR1 and CDR2 encoded by the germline V gene (reference sequence) are DFQATT and SNEGSKA. Concerning this clonotype itself: Its target antigen remains unknown. No base qualities exist here, and no much larger clone lies one base off it.

The sequence came from a human donor in good health (CMV status not recorded). Some clones in this sample may be carry-over from other donors' samples. The sequenced material came from CD8+ T cells from PBMCs. This receptor chain uses TRBV20-1 and TRBJ2-2; the D gene is possibly TRBD1, with 6 bases matching. DNA sequence: TGCAGTGCTCCAGACAGGACCTTCGCCACCGGGGAGCTGTTTTTT. Its coded protein is CSAPDRTFATGELFF.